These T cell receptor beta chains were read from a single sample in a study of blood T cell repertoires in COVID-19. Assay used: immunoSEQ multiplex PCR; TCRdb lists only in-frame clones, some missing. The sample lists under 350,000 clones, over 75% occurring once. The sample consisted of peripheral blood. Receptors originate from a woman aged 25 to 39 with COVID-19, enrolled during active disease. Both conserved end residues are part of each CDR3. The D gene is left open where the match is weak. The listing skips clone size in some rows; elsewhere it reads once, few, many or a size class.

d_gene | j_gene | v_gene | abundance | CDR3nt | CDR3aa
TRBD1 | TRBJ2-5 | TRBV4-1 | once | TGCGCCAGCAGCCACGAGAAGGACAGGTCTGGGGAGACCCAGTACTTC | CASSHEKDRSGETQYF
TRBD1 | TRBJ2-7 | TRBV3-1/TRBV3-2 | - | TGTGCCAGCAGCCTCCGACAGGGCTCCTACGAGCAGTACTTC | CASSLRQGSYEQYF
TRBD2 | TRBJ2-7 | TRBV6-6 | - | TGTGCCAGCAGGGGGGGGACGCAAGCCGACGAGCAGTACTTC | CASRGGTQADEQYF
- | TRBJ2-5 | TRBV2 | - | TGTGCCAGCAGTCGTGACGGGGGAGAGACCCAGTACTTC | CASSRDGGETQYF
- | TRBJ1-1 | TRBV18 | - | TGTGCCAGCTCACCCAGTCGGGGGATGAACACTGAAGCTTTCTTT | CASSPSRGMNTEAFF
TRBD1 | TRBJ1-2 | TRBV7-9 | - | TGTGCCAGCAGCCTCGGGACAGGGCCCACCTTC | CASSLGTGPTF
TRBD2 | TRBJ2-7 | TRBV6-1 | - | TGTGCCAGCAGTGAAGCGGGTAGCGGGAGGGCCGTAAAGCCCTACGAGCAGTACTTC | CASSEAGSGRAVKPYEQYF
TRBD2 | TRBJ2-2 | TRBV10-1 | - | TGCGCCAGCAGTGAGTCAACTAGCGGGGTTGGGAACACCGGGGAGCTGTTTTTT | CASSESTSGVGNTGELFF
- | TRBJ1-6 | TRBV3-1/TRBV3-2 | - | TGTGCCAGCAGCCCCAGGGTAGGGTATAATTCACCCCTCCACTTT | CASSPRVGYNSPLHF
TRBD1 | TRBJ1-2 | TRBV18 | - | TGTGCCAGCTCACCAAGTGGGTGGACAGGGGACTATGGCTACACCTTC | CASSPSGWTGDYGYTF
- | TRBJ1-2 | TRBV19 | - | TGTGCCAGTAGTATAGCGAGGAACTATGGCTACACCTTC | CASSIARNYGYTF
- | TRBJ1-5 | TRBV28 | - | TGTGCCAGCAGTTCCTGGAGGGTTAGCAATCAGCCCCAGCATTTT | CASSSWRVSNQPQHF
TRBD2 | TRBJ2-1 | TRBV18 | - | TGTGCCAGCTCACCACCGCTAGCGGGAGGCCCCAATGAGCAGTTCTTC | CASSPPLAGGPNEQFF
- | TRBJ2-3 | TRBV6-2/TRBV6-3 | - | TGTGCCAGCAGTTACTCGGTAGCGACAAGCACAGATACGCAGTATTTT | CASSYSVATSTDTQYF
- | TRBJ2-5 | TRBV2 | - | TGTGCCAGCAGTGAAGCGGGAACTAGGGTGACCCAGTACTTC | CASSEAGTRVTQYF
- | TRBJ1-4 | TRBV5-1 | many | TGCGCCAGCAAGAAGGACATCGGCGGAGAAAAACTGTTTTTT | CASKKDIGGEKLFF
- | TRBJ2-7 | TRBV6-5 | - | TGTGCCAGCAGTTACTCCGCCGAACCCAGAGAGCAGTACTTC | CASSYSAEPREQYF